Listed below are T cell receptor beta chains from one sample, sequenced in a study of monozygotic twins with inflammatory bowel disease. TCRdb reanalyzed the 5' RACE reads and collapses them to one entry per CDR3 protein, without DNA. The ten top clones account for 2.4%, within a sample of around 450,000 distinct CDR3 sequences. The material sequenced was blood. These receptors came from a human donor with ulcerative colitis or Crohn's disease, or a healthy co-twin of an affected twin (not recorded which). CDR3s include the opening cysteine and the closing phenylalanine or tryptophan.

v_call,j_call,cdr3_aa
TRBV10-2,TRBJ2-7,CASRIAGGSSSYEQYF
TRBV7-9,TRBJ1-1,CASSGPGATEAFF
TRBV5-1,TRBJ2-7,CASSWGGQGSDEQYF
TRBV27,TRBJ2-2,CASSFWLVHGTGELFF
TRBV11-2,TRBJ2-1,CASSLDLGNEQFF
TRBV20-1,TRBJ2-1,CSAPPQGDEQFF
TRBV7-2,TRBJ2-7,CASSLRARSYEQYF
TRBV10-3,TRBJ2-3,CAISEEITDTQYF
TRBV11-2,TRBJ2-2,CASSFRGSNTGELFF
TRBV7-8,TRBJ2-1,CASSLDGPYSGGNNEQFF
TRBV29-1,TRBJ2-5,CSVRAPQETQYF
TRBV7-2,TRBJ2-7,CASSLPGLIYEQYF
TRBV20-1,TRBJ2-1,CSARDTGQNEQFF
TRBV19,TRBJ2-7,CATEFGYEQYF
TRBV7-2,TRBJ1-4,CASSLDTGVEKLFF
TRBV7-2,TRBJ2-1,CASSGDLAGGDNEQFF
TRBV12-3/TRBV12-4,TRBJ1-1,CASSLFLQTEAFF
TRBV25-1,TRBJ2-1,CASSGGRSSYNEQFF
TRBV5-1,TRBJ2-1,CASSLEGGGKYNEQFF
TRBV29-1,TRBJ2-4,CSAYRTGNIQYF
TRBV2,TRBJ2-1,CASSELGQGALEQFF
TRBV7-9,TRBJ2-3,CASSTGLAGETDTQYF
TRBV4-3,TRBJ2-2,CASSQDRSSGRAPGELFF
TRBV3-1,TRBJ2-1,CASSRSSNRYNEQFF
TRBV6-1,TRBJ2-1,CASSELGNEQFF
TRBV14,TRBJ1-2,CASSQLGTGMNYGYTF
TRBV28,TRBJ1-6,CASSSQGSYNSPLHF
TRBV12-3/TRBV12-4,TRBJ1-1,CASKDRSLVAGTEAFF
TRBV29-1,TRBJ1-2,CSSQGGDGYTF
TRBV20-1,TRBJ1-1,CSARTGTGTMNTEAFF
TRBV5-1,TRBJ1-1,CASSNRNTEAFF
TRBV5-1,TRBJ2-1,CASSLGGTGAYNEQFF
TRBV28,TRBJ2-7,CASSLIADEQYF
TRBV4-3,TRBJ2-1,CASSQGGGVLSYNEQFF
TRBV7-2,TRBJ2-5,CASSLLAATPGETQYF
TRBV7-2,TRBJ2-7,CASSLGAASGYYEQYF
TRBV6-5,TRBJ2-1,CASSSRQGVGFF
TRBV7-2,TRBJ2-1,CASTVTGPYNEQFF
TRBV10-3,TRBJ1-5,CAISDSNQPQHF
TRBV30,TRBJ2-2,CAWSLQNTGELFF
TRBV4-3,TRBJ1-1,CASSQLWTGTTEAFF
TRBV7-2,TRBJ1-6,CASSLALQGPWSPLHF
TRBV28,TRBJ2-4,CATSDQGLAKNIQYF
TRBV7-2,TRBJ2-3,CASSPIWAGDTQYF
TRBV20-1,TRBJ2-1,CSANLAGGVGNEQFF
TRBV20-1,TRBJ2-2,CSARGGQGNTGELFF
TRBV6-5,TRBJ2-7,CASSYSQGSSYEQYF
TRBV7-3,TRBJ2-3,CASGRERGTSSQYF
TRBV5-4,TRBJ2-7,CASIETQGGMTYEQYF
TRBV7-3,TRBJ2-2,CASSLGVTPTNGELFF
TRBV12-3/TRBV12-4,TRBJ2-1,CASTPRSPSGEQFF
TRBV5-1,TRBJ2-3,CASSLATSTADTQYF
TRBV5-1,TRBJ1-4,CASSLASREKLFF
TRBV7-9,TRBJ1-2,CASSPPTGWYGYTF
TRBV6-5,TRBJ1-5,CASSYSGVPGSNQPQHF
TRBV5-1,TRBJ2-1,CASSLPDFYNEQFF
TRBV4-1,TRBJ2-2,CASSHPRGTSNTGELFF